The clone carrying this TCR beta chain was seen a single time. The data belong to a study of cytomegalovirus exposure and HLA in healthy donors. The PCR employed 60 Vbeta primers together with 13 Jbeta primers. The data were produced by immunoSEQ multiplex PCR, yet TCRdb's version contains in-frame clones alone and is incomplete. Seen here are approximately 150,000 clones, 70% to 80% observed once, and the top ten hold under 4%. Germline V gene lookup returns CDR1 SGHRS and CDR2 YFSETQ. The CDR3 loop spans 17 amino acids. Unmatched junction bases numbered 15, after V lost 7 bases and J lost 4 bases. Sequencing was done on a sample of PBMCs. The chain couples TRBV5-1 to TRBJ2-3; the match to TRBD2 covers 10 bases. The sequence was obtained from a human donor in good health. The CDR3, as DNA: TGCGCCAGCGCAATCCAACAGGGAGCGGGGGGGCCAGATACGCAGTATTTT. This gives the protein CASAIQQGAGGPDTQYF. Drawing the rest from reference TRBV5-1 and TRBJ2-3, the complete variable domain is KAGVTQTPRYLIKTRGQQVTLSCSPISGHRSVSWYQQTPGQGLQFLFEYFSETQRNKGNFPGRFSGRQFSNSRSEMNVSTLELGDSALYLCASAIQQGAGGPDTQYFGPGTRLTVL.